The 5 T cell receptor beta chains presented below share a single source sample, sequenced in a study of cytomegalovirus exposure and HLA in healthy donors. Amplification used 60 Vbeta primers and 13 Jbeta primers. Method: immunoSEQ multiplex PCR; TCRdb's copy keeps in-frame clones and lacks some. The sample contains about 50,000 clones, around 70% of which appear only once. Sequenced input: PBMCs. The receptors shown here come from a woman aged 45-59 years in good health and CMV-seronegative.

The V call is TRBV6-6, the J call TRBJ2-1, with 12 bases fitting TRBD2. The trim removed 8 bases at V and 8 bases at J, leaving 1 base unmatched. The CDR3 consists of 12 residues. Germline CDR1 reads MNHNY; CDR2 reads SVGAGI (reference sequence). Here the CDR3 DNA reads TGTGCCAGCGCTAGCGGGGGGGATGAGCAGTTCTTC. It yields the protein CASASGGDEQFF.

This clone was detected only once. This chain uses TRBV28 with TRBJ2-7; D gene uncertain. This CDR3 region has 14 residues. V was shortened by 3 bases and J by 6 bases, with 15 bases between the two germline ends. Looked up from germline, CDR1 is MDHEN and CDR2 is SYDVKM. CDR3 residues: CASSFLSITGEQYF. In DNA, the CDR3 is TGTGCCAGCAGTTTCCTTTCTATCACCGGCGAGCAGTACTTC.

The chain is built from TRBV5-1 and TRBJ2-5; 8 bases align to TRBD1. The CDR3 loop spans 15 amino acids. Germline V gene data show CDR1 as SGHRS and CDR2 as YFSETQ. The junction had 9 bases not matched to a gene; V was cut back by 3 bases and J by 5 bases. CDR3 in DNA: TGCGCCAGCAGCTACGGGACAGGCCGGGCGGAGACCCAGTACTTC. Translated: CASSYGTGRAETQYF.

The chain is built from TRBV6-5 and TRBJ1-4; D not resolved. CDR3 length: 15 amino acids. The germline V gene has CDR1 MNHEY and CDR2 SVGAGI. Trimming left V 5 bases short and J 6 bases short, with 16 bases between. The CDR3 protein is CASSPLLNSDEKLFF. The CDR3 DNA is TGTGCCAGCAGTCCCCTGTTAAACTCGGATGAAAAACTGTTTTTT.

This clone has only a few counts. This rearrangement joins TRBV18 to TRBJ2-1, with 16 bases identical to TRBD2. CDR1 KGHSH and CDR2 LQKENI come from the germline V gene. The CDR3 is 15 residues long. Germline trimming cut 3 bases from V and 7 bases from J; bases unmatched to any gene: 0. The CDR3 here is CASSPGLAGGNEQFF. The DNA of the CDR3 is TGTGCCAGCTCACCGGGACTAGCGGGGGGGAATGAGCAGTTCTTC. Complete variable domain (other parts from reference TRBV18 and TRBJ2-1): NAGVMQNPRHLVRRRGQEARLRCSPMKGHSHVYWYRQLPEEGLKFMVYLQKENIIDESGMPKERFSAEFPKEGPSILRIQQVVRGDSAAYFCASSPGLAGGNEQFFGPGTRLTVL.